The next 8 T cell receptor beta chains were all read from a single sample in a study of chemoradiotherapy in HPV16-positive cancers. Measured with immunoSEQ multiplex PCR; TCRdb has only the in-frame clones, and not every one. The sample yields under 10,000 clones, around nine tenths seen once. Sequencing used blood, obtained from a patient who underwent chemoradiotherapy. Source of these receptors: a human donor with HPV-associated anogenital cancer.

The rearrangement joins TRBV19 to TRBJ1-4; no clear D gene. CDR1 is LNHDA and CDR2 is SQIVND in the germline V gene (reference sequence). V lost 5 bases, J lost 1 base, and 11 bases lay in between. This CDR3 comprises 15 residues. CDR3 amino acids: CASSREGLTNEKLFF. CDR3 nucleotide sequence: TGTGCCAGTAGTCGCGAGGGATTAACTAATGAAAAACTGTTTTTT.

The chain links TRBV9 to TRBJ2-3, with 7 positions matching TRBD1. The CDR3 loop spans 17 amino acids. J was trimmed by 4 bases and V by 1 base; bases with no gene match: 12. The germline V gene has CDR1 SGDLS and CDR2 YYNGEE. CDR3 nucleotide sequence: TGTGCCAGCAGCGTATTGGGACGACAGGGTGGTGCAGATACGCAGTATTTT. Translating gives CASSVLGRQGGADTQYF.

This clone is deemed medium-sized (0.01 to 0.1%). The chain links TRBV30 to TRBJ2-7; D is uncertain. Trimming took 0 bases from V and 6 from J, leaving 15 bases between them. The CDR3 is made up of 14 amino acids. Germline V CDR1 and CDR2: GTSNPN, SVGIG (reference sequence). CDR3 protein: CAWSVVSYPSEQYV. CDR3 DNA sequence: TGTGCCTGGAGTGTAGTCAGCTATCCTTCCGAGCAGTACGTC.

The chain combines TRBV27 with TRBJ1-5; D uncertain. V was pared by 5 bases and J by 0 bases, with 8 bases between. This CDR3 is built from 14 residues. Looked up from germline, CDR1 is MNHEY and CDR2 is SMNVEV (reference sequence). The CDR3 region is CASSPHYSNQPQHF. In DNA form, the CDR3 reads TGTGCCAGCAGTCCGCACTATAGCAATCAGCCCCAGCATTTT.

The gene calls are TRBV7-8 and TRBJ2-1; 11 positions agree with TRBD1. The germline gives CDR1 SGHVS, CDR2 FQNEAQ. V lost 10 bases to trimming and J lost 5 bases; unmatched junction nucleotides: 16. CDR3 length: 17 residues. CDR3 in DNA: TGTGCCACCCGGGTGGGGCTTGGACAGGGGGCTCACAATGAGCAGTTCTTC. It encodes CATRVGLGQGAHNEQFF.

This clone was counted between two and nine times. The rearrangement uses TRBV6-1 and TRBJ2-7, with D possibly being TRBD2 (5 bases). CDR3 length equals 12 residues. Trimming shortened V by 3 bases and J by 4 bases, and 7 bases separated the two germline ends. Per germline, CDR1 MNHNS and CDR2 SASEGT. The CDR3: CASSEGEYEQYV. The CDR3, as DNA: TGTGCCAGCAGTGAGGGAGAGTACGAGCAGTACGTC.

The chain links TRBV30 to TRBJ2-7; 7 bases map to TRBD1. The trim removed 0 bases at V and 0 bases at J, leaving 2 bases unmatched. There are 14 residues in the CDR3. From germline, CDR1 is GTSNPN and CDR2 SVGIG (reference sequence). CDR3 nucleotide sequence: TGTGCCTGGAGTGTCGGGACAGCCTCCTACGAGCAGTACGTC. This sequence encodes CAWSVGTASYEQYV.

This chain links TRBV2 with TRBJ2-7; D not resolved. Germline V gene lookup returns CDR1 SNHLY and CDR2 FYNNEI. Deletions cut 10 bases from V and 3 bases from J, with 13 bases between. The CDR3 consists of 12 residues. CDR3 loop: CATSDEGYEQYF. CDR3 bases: TGTGCCACCTCCGATGAAGGCTACGAGCAGTACTTC.